A selection of T cell receptor beta chains follows, all from one sample in a study of T cells in Graves' hyperthyroidism and ophthalmopathy. MiXCR, applied by TCRdb to the multiplex PCR reads, yields one record per CDR3 protein. The sample shows some 350,000 distinct CDR3 sequences, roughly 15% of them seen only once. Sequencing was carried out using blood. These TCRs come from a middle-aged woman with Graves' ophthalmopathy. Both conserved end residues are part of each CDR3. The D gene is left open where the match is weak. The listing skips clone size in some rows; elsewhere it reads once, few, many or a size class.

TGTGCCAGCCAAGCCCGGACAGGCGAGGAAAGGCAGTTCTTC	CASQARTGEERQFF	many	TRBV6-2/TRBV6-3	TRBD1	TRBJ2-1
TGTGCCAGCAGCGCCGGATTTAACTATGGCTACACCTTC	CASSAGFNYGYTF	many	TRBV2	NA	TRBJ1-2
TGTGCCAGCAGCCAAGCACCTAGCGGGGGGGCCTACGAGCAGTACTTC	CASSQAPSGGAYEQYF	few	TRBV3-1	TRBD2	TRBJ2-7
TGCAGCGTTGCTAAGGCGGGGGGTCGCGTTAGCGAGCAGTACTTC	CSVAKAGGRVSEQYF	many	TRBV29-1	TRBD2	TRBJ2-7
TGCAGTGCTCCCGACAGCTTTAATTCACCCCTCCACTTT	CSAPDSFNSPLHF	NA	TRBV20-1	NA	TRBJ1-6
TGTGCCAGCAGCGCTACCGGGACAGGGAATGAAAAACTGTTTTTT	CASSATGTGNEKLFF	few	TRBV9	TRBD1	TRBJ1-4
TGTGCCAGCAGTTTTGACAGCCTCTACGAGCAGTACTTC	CASSFDSLYEQYF	many	TRBV12-3/TRBV12-4	NA	TRBJ2-7
TGCAGTGCAGCAGGGGCCGGGGAGCTGTTTTTT	CSAAGAGELFF	NA	TRBV20-1	NA	TRBJ2-2
TGCGCCAGCAGTAGGGACACGGATCATGGCTACACCTTC	CASSRDTDHGYTF	many	TRBV10-2	NA	TRBJ1-2
TGTGCCAACAGTGAGTTAATTGGTCTAGCGGGAGGTCGCGCCAAAAACATTCAGTACTTC	CANSELIGLAGGRAKNIQYF	once	TRBV2	TRBD2	TRBJ2-4
TGCGCCAGCAGCGCTGAAGGGCCGCAGTATTTT	CASSAEGPQYF	NA	TRBV5-1	NA	TRBJ2-3
TGTGCCAGTAGTGGATCAGACAGGAGCTCCTACAATGAGCAGTTCTTC	CASSGSDRSSYNEQFF	NA	TRBV19	NA	TRBJ2-1
TGTGCCAGCAGCCAACGTGGCCAGGGAGGCGGAGCTTTCTTT	CASSQRGQGGGAFF	many	TRBV3-1	NA	TRBJ1-1
TGTGCCAGCAGTTTCTCGACAGGACGGGATAATTCACCCCTCCACTTT	CASSFSTGRDNSPLHF	many	TRBV6-2/TRBV6-3	NA	TRBJ1-6
TGTGCCAGCAGCCCCGGGACCCCCACTGGCTACACCTTC	CASSPGTPTGYTF	few	TRBV11-2	NA	TRBJ1-2
TGTGCCAGTAGTCTAGGGTTAAGACAGGGGGCTTTTGAGCAGTTCTTC	CASSLGLRQGAFEQFF	few	TRBV19	TRBD1	TRBJ2-1
TGCGCCAGCAGCCAAGGACTTATTACACCCCTCCACTTT	CASSQGLITPLHF	NA	TRBV4-1	NA	TRBJ1-6
TGTGCCAGCTCACCTGAGGGGGCCTATGGCTACACCTTC	CASSPEGAYGYTF	NA	TRBV18	TRBD1	TRBJ1-2
TGTGCCAGCAGTCCCCTGTGGGGCGATGAAAAACTGTTTTTT	CASSPLWGDEKLFF	few	TRBV6-1	NA	TRBJ1-4
TGCGCCAGCAGCCTCAATGCGGGGGGTTGGGGCACTGAAGCTTTCTTT	CASSLNAGGWGTEAFF	NA	TRBV5-1	NA	TRBJ1-1
TGTGCCACCAGCAGAGATTCTTCGAACACTGAAGCTTTCTTT	CATSRDSSNTEAFF	many	TRBV15	NA	TRBJ1-1
TGTGCCAGCAGCCTTACTAGCGGGAGCCCAGATACGCAGTATTTT	CASSLTSGSPDTQYF	many	TRBV12-3/TRBV12-4	TRBD2	TRBJ2-3
TGTGCCAGCAGCTTAGAACTAGCTGGGAGCTGGGAGCAGTACTTC	CASSLELAGSWEQYF	NA	TRBV11-2	NA	TRBJ2-7
TGTGCCAGCAGCCAGCAGAATCAGCCCCAGCATTTT	CASSQQNQPQHF	NA	TRBV7-9	NA	TRBJ1-5
TGTGCCAGCAGTACCAGGGGTTCGGACACTGAAGCTTTCTTT	CASSTRGSDTEAFF	many	TRBV6-2/TRBV6-3	NA	TRBJ1-1
TGTGCCACCAGCAAGGATAATTCACCCCTCCACTTT	CATSKDNSPLHF	many	TRBV15	NA	TRBJ1-6